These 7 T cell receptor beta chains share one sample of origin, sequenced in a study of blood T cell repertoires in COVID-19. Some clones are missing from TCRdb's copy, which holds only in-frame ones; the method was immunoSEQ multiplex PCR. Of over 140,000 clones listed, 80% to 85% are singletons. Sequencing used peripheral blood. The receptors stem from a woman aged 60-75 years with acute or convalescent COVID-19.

CDR3 nucleotides: TGTGCCAGCAGCCAAGGGGTACTACTTTTCCGTGAGCAGTTCTTC. It encodes CASSQGVLLFREQFF. The chain uses TRBV3-1 (or the pseudogene TRBV3-2) and TRBJ2-1, with D unclear. Germline V gene sequence: CDR1 LGHDT, CDR2 YNNKEL (reference sequence). V was pared by 1 base and J by 9 bases, with 16 bases between. This CDR3 region has 15 residues.

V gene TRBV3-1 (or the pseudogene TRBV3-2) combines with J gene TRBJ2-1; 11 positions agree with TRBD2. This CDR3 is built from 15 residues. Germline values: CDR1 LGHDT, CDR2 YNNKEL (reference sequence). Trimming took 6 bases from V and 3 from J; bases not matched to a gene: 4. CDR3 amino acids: CASRVSGRGYNEQFF. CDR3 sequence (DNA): TGTGCCAGCAGGGTTAGCGGGAGGGGCTACAATGAGCAGTTCTTC.

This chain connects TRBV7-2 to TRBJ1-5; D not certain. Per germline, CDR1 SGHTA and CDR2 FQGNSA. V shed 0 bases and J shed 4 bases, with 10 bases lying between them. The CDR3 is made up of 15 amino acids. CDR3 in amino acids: CASSLAAGINQPQHF. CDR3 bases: TGTGCCAGCAGCTTAGCGGCAGGTATAAATCAGCCCCAGCATTTT.

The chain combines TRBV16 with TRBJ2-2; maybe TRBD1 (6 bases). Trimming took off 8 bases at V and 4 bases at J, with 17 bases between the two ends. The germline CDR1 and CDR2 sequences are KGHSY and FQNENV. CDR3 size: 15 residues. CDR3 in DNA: TGTGCCAGCTCGGACAGTACGGAGCCCACCGGGGAGCTGTTTTTT. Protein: CASSDSTEPTGELFF.

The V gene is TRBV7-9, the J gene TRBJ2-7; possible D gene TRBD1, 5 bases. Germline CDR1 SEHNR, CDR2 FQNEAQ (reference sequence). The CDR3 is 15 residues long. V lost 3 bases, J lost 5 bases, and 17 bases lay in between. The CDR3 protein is CASSFPQGGKDEQYF. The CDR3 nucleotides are TGTGCCAGCAGCTTCCCCCAGGGTGGGAAGGACGAGCAGTACTTC.

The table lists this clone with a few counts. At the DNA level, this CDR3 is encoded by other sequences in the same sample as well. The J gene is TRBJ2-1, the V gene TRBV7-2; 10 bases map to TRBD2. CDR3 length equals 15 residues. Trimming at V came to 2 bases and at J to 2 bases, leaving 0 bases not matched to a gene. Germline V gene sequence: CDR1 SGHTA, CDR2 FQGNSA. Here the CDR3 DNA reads TGTGCCAGCAGCTTAACTAGCGGGGCCTACAATGAGCAGTTCTTC. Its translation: CASSLTSGAYNEQFF.

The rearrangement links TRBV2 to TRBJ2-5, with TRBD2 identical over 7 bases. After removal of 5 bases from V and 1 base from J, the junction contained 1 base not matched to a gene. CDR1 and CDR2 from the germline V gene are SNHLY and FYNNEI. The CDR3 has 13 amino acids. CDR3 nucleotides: TGTGCCAGCAGTACTAGCGTCCAAGAGACCCAGTACTTC. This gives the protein CASSTSVQETQYF.